Below, 3 T cell receptor beta chains from the same sample are listed, as sequenced in a study of identical twins. A single record per CDR3 protein comes from TCRdb applying MiXCR to the 5' RACE reads. The sample has around 240,000 distinct CDR3 sequences, about 10% seen once. Sample: memory T cells sorted from blood. All receptors come from a man between 45 and 60 years old in good health.

At least ten counts were recorded for this clonotype. J is TRBJ2-1 and V is TRBV28; D gene ambiguous. Between the trimmed V and J ends, which lost 1 base and 6 bases, there was a span of 13 bases. In germline, CDR1 is MDHEN, CDR2 SYDVKM. The length of the CDR3 is 15 residues. This chain's CDR3 is CASSLFPSSFNEQFF. The CDR3 DNA sequence: TGTGCCAGCAGTTTATTCCCTAGTTCGTTCAATGAGCAGTTCTTC.

This clonotype has ten or more counts. DNA for the CDR3: TGTGCCAGCAGTTACTCGAAGGGGGTGAAAAACATTCAGTACTTC. Its protein product is CASSYSKGVKNIQYF. The chain employs TRBV6-2 or TRBV6-3 and TRBJ2-4; D possibly corresponds to TRBD1 (6 bases). Trimming took 0 bases from V and 4 from J, leaving 10 bases between them. Germline V gene sequence: CDR1 MNHEY, CDR2 SVGEGT. The CDR3 length is 15 residues.

This clonotype has at least ten counts. This sequence joins TRBV20-1 and TRBJ2-1; D gene uncertain. The V gene's germline CDR1 is DFQATT and CDR2 SNEGSKA (reference sequence). The CDR3 covers 9 residues. The V end was cut by 6 bases, the J end by 10 bases, with 7 bases between. The CDR3 coding sequence is TGCAGTGCATCTTACGAGCAGTTCTTC. Translated: CSASYEQFF.